Below are 16 T cell receptor beta chains sequenced from a single sample in a study of CXCR3-negative and CXCR3-positive naive CD8 T cells. UMI-tagged TRB cDNA libraries were built via 5' RACE. TCRdb reprocessed the 5' RACE reads, keeping one entry per CDR3 protein, no DNA. The sample table includes about 53,000 distinct CDR3 sequences. The source material was naive CXCR3- CD8+ T cells from blood. Indicated subset: CD45RO-CCR7+CD27+CD95- naive CD8+ T cells lacking CXCR3 (TNR3-). Source of these receptors: a human donor in good health. Some clones in this sample may be carry-over from other donors' samples.

V and J are TRBV5-1 and TRBJ1-4; without DNA, the TCRdb call of TRBD1 cannot be checked. Germline values: CDR1 SGHRS, CDR2 YFSETQ. The CDR3 length is 15 residues. The CDR3 sequence: CASSLEGGTNEKLFF.

The rearrangement uses TRBV19 and TRBJ1-4. Per the germline V gene, CDR1 is LNHDA and CDR2 is SQIVND (reference sequence). The CDR3 is 15 residues long. This CDR3 reads CASTMRWEASVKLFF.

V and J are TRBV29-1 and TRBJ2-7. Germline assignment: CDR1 SQVTM and CDR2 ANQGSEA. The CDR3 is made up of 12 amino acids. CDR3 loop: CSVQGDSYEQYF.

The chain has TRBV27 and TRBJ2-7; absent DNA, TCRdb's TRBD2 call cannot be checked. This CDR3 region has 19 residues. Germline CDR1 and CDR2: MNHEY and SMNVEV (reference sequence). The CDR3 region is CASSLSVGLAGSPFYEQYF.

The chain couples TRBV7-8 to TRBJ1-2. Germline loops: CDR1 SGHVS, CDR2 FQNEAQ. The CDR3 totals 13 residues. The CDR3: CASSREFGEGYTF.

J is TRBJ2-7 and V is TRBV20-1; TCRdb lists TRBD1, though no DNA is available to test this call. The CDR3 sequence is 13 residues long. Germline CDR1 DFQATT, CDR2 SNEGSKA (reference sequence). The chain's CDR3 is CSARDQGAYEQYF.

This chain connects TRBV6-5 to TRBJ2-5. The CDR3 is 14 amino acids. Germline lookup yields CDR1 MNHEY and CDR2 SVGAGI. The CDR3 sequence is CASSLSNLKETQYF.

The CDR3 protein is CASSENRDNTEAFF. This chain uses TRBV7-8 with TRBJ1-1; checking the TCRdb D call of TRBD1 is not possible without DNA. The CDR3 consists of 14 residues. CDR1 is SGHVS and CDR2 is FQNEAQ in the germline V gene. The variable domain in full, with the rest retrieved from reference TRBV7-8 and TRBJ1-1, is GAGVSQSPRYKVAKRGQDVALRCDPISGHVSLFWYQQALGQGPEFLTYFQNEAQLDKSGLPSDRFFAERPEGSVSTLKIQRTQQEDSAVYLCASSENRDNTEAFFGQGTRLTVV.

The rearrangement uses TRBV4-1 and TRBJ1-1; without DNA, the TCRdb call of TRBD1 cannot be checked. Germline CDR1 MGHRA, CDR2 YSYEKL. The CDR3 loop spans 15 amino acids. The CDR3 spells CASSQIQDMNTEAFF.

This chain uses TRBV28 with TRBJ2-1; the D gene TCRdb calls, TRBD1, cannot be checked with no DNA. The CDR3 runs 17 residues. Germline lookup yields CDR1 MDHEN and CDR2 SYDVKM. The CDR3 loop reads CASSLGLGDRFYNEQFF.

The V call is TRBV9, the J call TRBJ2-7; checking the TCRdb D call of TRBD1 is not possible without DNA. This CDR3 region has 13 residues. In germline, CDR1 is SGDLS, CDR2 YYNGEE. CDR3 protein: CTSSFRQDYEQYF.

The chain has TRBV6-5 and TRBJ2-7; TCRdb's D call, TRBD1, is unchecked because there is no DNA. The CDR3 loop spans 13 amino acids. Germline V gives CDR1 MNHEY, CDR2 SVGAGI. The CDR3 protein is CASSYRGENEQYF.

The chain couples TRBV29-1 to TRBJ2-3. Germline loops: CDR1 SQVTM, CDR2 ANQGSEA. The CDR3 is made up of 13 amino acids. The CDR3 sequence is CSVDLPLTHTQYF.

The rearrangement links TRBV20-1 to TRBJ2-1; TCRdb designates TRBD1, a call that cannot be tested without DNA. Germline V CDR1 and CDR2: DFQATT, SNEGSKA (reference sequence). This CDR3 has 14 amino acids. The CDR3 loop is CSARDRGAYNEQFF.

V is TRBV7-2 and J is TRBJ2-3; without DNA, the TCRdb call of TRBD2 cannot be checked. Germline V gene data show CDR1 as SGHTA and CDR2 as FQGNSA. This CDR3 spans 20 amino acids. The CDR3: CASSLVLAGGTTLSTDTQYF.

This chain joins TRBV7-9 and TRBJ1-5; the TRBD1 assignment by TCRdb is unverifiable without DNA. The CDR3 consists of 18 residues. Germline-derived CDR1 and CDR2 are SEHNR and FQNEAQ (reference sequence). The CDR3 reads CASSQDSVGQGLRQPQHF.